Detailed here is one T cell receptor beta chain. This sample is part of a study of T cell changes during pregnancy in multiple sclerosis. The CDR3 is made up of 13 amino acids. The V gene lost 5 bases and the J gene lost 2 bases, with 10 bases spanning the gap. Germline CDR1 is MNHEY and CDR2 is SMNVEV (reference sequence). Here immunoSEQ multiplex PCR was the method, and the copy in TCRdb shows in-frame clones only, minus some. The table lists about 93,000 clones, around 92% of them singletons, with more than 2% in the top ten. The sequence derives from a female donor with multiple sclerosis, enrolled in a pregnancy study. This chain links TRBV27 with TRBJ2-7; D gene unclear. The source material was peripheral blood, sampled after pregnancy. CDR3 DNA: TGTGCCAGCAGTCAACTCCTTCCCTACGAGCAGTACTTC. It translates to CASSQLLPYEQYF.